Listed here are 30 T cell receptor beta chains from one sample, sequenced in a study of T-cell memory formation after mild COVID-19. TCRdb re-called the 5' RACE reads with MiXCR, one entry per CDR3 protein. The sample has roughly 140,000 distinct CDR3 sequences; around 15% are singletons. Material: PBMCs or a T cell subset sorted from them (not recorded which). Every receptor here comes from an adult woman who had mild COVID-19 (a few samples of this study predate the infection). Cell type and time point are not known.

The chain is built from TRBV4-2 and TRBJ1-1; D is unresolved. CDR1 and CDR2 from the germline V gene are LGHNA and YNFKEQ. The ends were cut back, 2 bases at V and 4 bases at J, with 14 bases in the middle. The CDR3 totals 15 residues. DNA for the CDR3: TGTGCCAGCAGCCAAAGTCCTTCTACGGTCACTGAAGCTTTCTTT. Its translation: CASSQSPSTVTEAFF.

The chain carries TRBV24-1 and TRBJ2-1, with TRBD2 matching over 7 bases. With V trimmed by 8 bases and J by 6 bases, 6 bases remained unmatched. This CDR3 contains 13 residues. The germline CDR1 and CDR2 sequences are KGHDR and SFDVKD. CDR3 nucleotides: TGTGCCACCATTGGCGGGAGTGGCAATGAGCAGTTCTTC. It specifies CATIGGSGNEQFF.

This clonotype was found a few times. The rearrangement links TRBV15 to TRBJ2-7; 11 positions agree with TRBD2. The V segment lost 2 bases and the J segment 7 bases; nucleotides outside the gene matches: 16. This CDR3 contains 18 residues. CDR1 LNHNV and CDR2 YYDKDF come from the germline V gene (reference sequence). This CDR3 reads CATSRPQLTSGTVREQYF. The CDR3 bases are TGTGCCACCAGCAGACCCCAGTTGACTAGCGGGACCGTACGTGAGCAGTACTTC. The complete variable domain, with remaining parts taken from reference TRBV15 and TRBJ2-7, reads DAMVIQNPRYQVTQFGKPVTLSCSQTLNHNVMYWYQQKSSQAPKLLFHYYDKDFNNEADTPDNFQSRRPNTSFCFLDIRSPGLGDTAMYLCATSRPQLTSGTVREQYFGPGTRLTVT.

This chain connects TRBV7-2 to TRBJ2-3; 7 bases align to TRBD2. CDR3 length equals 17 residues. The ends lost 5 bases at V and 4 bases at J; junction bases unmatched: 15. Germline V lookup: CDR1 SGHTA, CDR2 FQGNSA. CDR3 in amino acids: CASSALSGTTTPDTQYF. The CDR3 nucleotides are TGTGCCAGCAGCGCGCTAAGTGGGACTACGACGCCAGATACGCAGTATTTT. The full variable domain, its missing parts supplied by reference TRBV7-2 and TRBJ2-3, is GAGVSQSPSNKVTEKGKDVELRCDPISGHTALYWYRQSLGQGLEFLIYFQGNSAPDKSGLPSDRFSAERTGGSVSTLTIQRTQQEDSAVYLCASSALSGTTTPDTQYFGPGTRLTVL.

This clonotype was seen more than once but under ten times. This sequence joins TRBV5-1 and TRBJ2-3, with 10 bases matching TRBD2. From germline, CDR1 is SGHRS and CDR2 YFSETQ. The CDR3 is made up of 16 amino acids. The V and J ends lost 3 bases and 1 base, in that order; junction bases with no gene match: 5. In nucleotides, the CDR3 is TGCGCCAGCAGCTCCCCCGGGACTAGCGGCACAGATACGCAGTATTTT. Translating it yields CASSSPGTSGTDTQYF.

This clonotype was observed at least ten times. The chain has TRBV5-1 and TRBJ1-5; D is perhaps TRBD1 (5 bases). CDR1 is SGHRS and CDR2 is YFSETQ in the germline V gene. V lost 4 bases to trimming and J lost 12 bases, with 14 bases between them. This CDR3 spans 12 amino acids. The CDR3 DNA sequence: TGCGCCAGCAGCCCTAGGGGACGTGGCCAGCATTTT. Its protein is CASSPRGRGQHF. The full variable domain, with the rest looked up from reference TRBV5-1 and TRBJ1-5, is KAGVTQTPRYLIKTRGQQVTLSCSPISGHRSVSWYQQTPGQGLQFLFEYFSETQRNKGNFPGRFSGRQFSNSRSEMNVSTLELGDSALYLCASSPRGRGQHFGDGTRLSIL.

The gene calls are TRBV4-1 and TRBJ1-5, with D uncertain. The CDR3 has 14 residues. Germline CDR1 and CDR2: MGHRA and YSYEKL. Trimming removed 1 base from V and 0 bases from J, with 4 bases in between. CDR3 DNA sequence: TGCGCCAGCAGCCAAGGGGGTAGCAATCAGCCCCAGCATTTT. Its translation: CASSQGGSNQPQHF.

The J gene is TRBJ1-5, the V gene TRBV7-8; 8 positions agree with TRBD1. The V and J ends lost 1 base and 3 bases, in that order; junction bases with no gene match: 8. CDR3 length: 17 residues. Per the germline V gene, CDR1 is SGHVS and CDR2 is FQNEAQ. DNA of the CDR3: TGTGCCAGCAGCTTAGACCCCGGGACAGGAATCAATCAGCCCCAGCATTTT. It is translated as CASSLDPGTGINQPQHF.

The V gene is TRBV2, the J gene TRBJ1-6, with 12 bases identical to TRBD1. The CDR3 is 14 residues long. CDR1 SNHLY and CDR2 FYNNEI come from the germline V gene. J was trimmed by 8 bases and V by 11 bases; bases with no gene match: 7. The CDR3 DNA reads as TGTGCCGGCCAGGGACAGGGGGCTTATTCACCCCTCCACTTT. Encoded protein: CAGQGQGAYSPLHF.

The chain couples TRBV12-3 or TRBV12-4 to TRBJ2-7; D possibly corresponds to TRBD2 (5 bases). The CDR3 has 14 residues. V dropped 1 base and J dropped 2 bases, with 9 bases sitting between them. CDR3 loop: CASSLGTYTYEQYF. The CDR3 DNA follows: TGTGCCAGCAGTTTAGGGACTTATACCTACGAGCAGTACTTC.

The sample holds a few counts of this clonotype. This chain uses TRBV6-6 with TRBJ2-3; tentatively, D is TRBD1 (7 bases). The CDR3 length is 15 residues. Germline loops: CDR1 MNHNY, CDR2 SVGAGI (reference sequence). Trimming shortened V by 5 bases and J by 1 base, and 13 bases separated the two germline ends. The CDR3 bases are TGTGCCAGCAGTAGCACAGGGGAGGGCACAGATACGCAGTATTTT. Its protein is CASSSTGEGTDTQYF.

Only a few counts were recorded for this clonotype. The chain is built from TRBV5-1 and TRBJ1-5, with 10 bases identical to TRBD1. Germline CDR1 SGHRS, CDR2 YFSETQ. This CDR3 is built from 18 residues. V trimming: 4 bases; J trimming: 5 bases; junction bases outside the gene matches: 15. The CDR3 loop reads CASSPVPGQGSEDQPQHF. As DNA, the CDR3 is TGCGCCAGCAGCCCCGTCCCGGGACAGGGGTCGGAGGATCAGCCCCAGCATTTT.

This clonotype was counted a few times. J is TRBJ2-1 and V is TRBV6-2 or TRBV6-3; a weak D match, TRBD2 (5 bases). The germline gives CDR1 MNHEY, CDR2 SVGEGT. The CDR3 is made up of 13 amino acids. V was shortened by 2 bases and J by 8 bases, with 10 bases between the two germline ends. The DNA for the CDR3 is TGTGCCAGCAGTTACGGTGGGAGCGATGAGCAGTTCTTC. Translated, it gives CASSYGGSDEQFF.

This clonotype was counted at least ten times. This chain connects TRBV12-3 or TRBV12-4 to TRBJ1-4; tentative D call: TRBD1 (5 bases). The CDR3 totals 13 residues. The V end lost 4 bases, the J end lost 6 bases, and 9 bases lay between the germline ends. The CDR3 coding sequence is TGTGCCAGCAGTTACGGGGGAGATGAAAAACTGTTTTTT. Its translation: CASSYGGDEKLFF.

The V gene is TRBV7-9, the J gene TRBJ2-7, with D uncertain. V dropped 4 bases and J dropped 7 bases, with 8 bases sitting between them. This CDR3 comprises 11 residues. Germline-derived CDR1 and CDR2 are SEHNR and FQNEAQ (reference sequence). CDR3 coding DNA: TGTGCCAGCAGCTCCCCGGAAGAGCAGTACTTC. Encoded protein: CASSSPEEQYF. Full variable domain (outside the CDR3, taken from reference TRBV7-9 and TRBJ2-7): DTGVSQNPRHKITKRGQNVTFRCDPISEHNRLYWYRQTLGQGPEFLTYFQNEAQLEKSRLLSDRFSAERPKGSFSTLEIQRTEQGDSAMYLCASSSPEEQYFGPGTRLTVT.

This clonotype showed up just a few times. The chain uses TRBV21-1 and TRBJ2-7; TRBD2 is the table's D call, not checked against the DNA. TRBV21-1 counts as a pseudogene. This CDR3 has 15 residues. The DNA for the CDR3 is TGTGCCAGCAGCAAAGCGAAGCGGGTTGGCTACGAGCAGTACTTC. It specifies CASSKAKRVGYEQYF.

This clonotype has just a few counts. V is TRBV6-5 and J is TRBJ1-5; TRBD1 matches 7 bases. J was trimmed by 4 bases and V by 5 bases; bases with no gene match: 8. In germline, CDR1 is MNHEY, CDR2 SVGAGI. CDR3 length: 15 amino acids. CDR3 in amino acids: CASSHTGAQNQPQHF. CDR3 in DNA: TGTGCCAGCAGTCATACAGGGGCCCAAAATCAGCCCCAGCATTTT.

This clonotype was detected a few times. The chain links TRBV4-1 to TRBJ1-6; the D is unclear. Trimming took off 1 base at V and 6 bases at J, with 7 bases between the two ends. Germline-derived CDR1 and CDR2 are MGHRA and YSYEKL. The CDR3 is made up of 14 amino acids. The CDR3 loop reads CASSQAGFNSPLHF. Here the CDR3 DNA reads TGCGCCAGCAGCCAAGCGGGGTTTAATTCACCCCTCCACTTT.

This clonotype was seen only a few times. This chain links TRBV7-9 with TRBJ2-1, with 7 bases identical to TRBD1. V was clipped by 4 bases and J by 9 bases; unmatched bases: 12. Germline CDR1 is SEHNR and CDR2 is FQNEAQ (reference sequence). This CDR3 is built from 15 residues. The CDR3 DNA reads TGTGCCAGCAGCTCAACCCAGACAGGGATAGCTGAGCAGTTCTTC. Translation gives CASSSTQTGIAEQFF. The full variable domain, with the rest looked up from reference TRBV7-9 and TRBJ2-1, is DTGVSQNPRHKITKRGQNVTFRCDPISEHNRLYWYRQTLGQGPEFLTYFQNEAQLEKSRLLSDRFSAERPKGSFSTLEIQRTEQGDSAMYLCASSSTQTGIAEQFFGPGTRLTVL.

The table lists this clonotype with many counts. The chain is built from TRBV6-6 and TRBJ2-2; maybe TRBD2 (5 bases). The length of the CDR3 is 12 residues. The V and J ends lost 0 bases and 10 bases respectively, with 6 bases between them. Germline assignment: CDR1 MNHNY and CDR2 SVGAGI (reference sequence). CDR3 sequence: CASSYSGVELFF. For the CDR3, the DNA is TGTGCCAGCAGTTACTCGGGAGTGGAGCTGTTTTTT.

There are a few counts of this clonotype. This sequence joins TRBV20-1 and TRBJ2-2; 10 positions match TRBD2. V trimming: 6 bases; J trimming: 3 bases; junction bases outside the gene matches: 4. CDR3 size: 14 residues. Germline CDR1 reads DFQATT; CDR2 reads SNEGSKA (reference sequence). CDR3 loop: CSARTSGDTGELFF. In DNA form, the CDR3 reads TGCAGTGCGCGGACTAGCGGAGACACCGGGGAGCTGTTTTTT.

This clonotype was detected a few times. The rearrangement uses TRBV11-2 and TRBJ2-5; 8 positions match TRBD2. The CDR3 extends over 16 amino acids. In germline, CDR1 is SGHAT, CDR2 FQNNGV. The V segment lost 5 bases and the J segment 5 bases; nucleotides outside the gene matches: 13. Here the CDR3 reads CASSPPGLGEGETQYF. The CDR3 DNA reads TGTGCCAGCAGCCCCCCGGGACTAGGTGAAGGGGAGACCCAGTACTTC.

This clonotype was picked up a small number of times. The CDR3 here is CASSLLSPGLAAHDTQYF. Here the CDR3 DNA reads TGTGCCAGCAGTCTGCTCAGCCCGGGACTAGCGGCTCATGATACGCAGTATTTT. The J gene is TRBJ2-3, the V gene TRBV27; 11 nucleotides match TRBD2. The CDR3 has 18 residues. In germline, CDR1 is MNHEY, CDR2 SMNVEV (reference sequence). Trimming cost V 5 bases and J 6 bases; bases outside gene matches: 16.

This clonotype has ten or more counts. The V call is TRBV7-9, the J call TRBJ2-2; 7 bases agree with TRBD2. The CDR3 has 14 amino acids. With 3 bases clipped from V and 6 bases from J, the junction kept 4 bases outside the gene matches. Germline V gene data show CDR1 as SEHNR and CDR2 as FQNEAQ (reference sequence). In DNA, the CDR3 is TGTGCCAGCAGCTTGGGACTACTCGCCGGGGAGCTGTTTTTT. Protein sequence: CASSLGLLAGELFF.

The chain employs TRBV4-3 and TRBJ2-1; the match to TRBD2 covers 8 bases. This CDR3 spans 16 amino acids. Germline trimming cut 0 bases from V and 5 bases from J; bases unmatched to any gene: 6. Germline CDR1 reads LGHNA; CDR2 reads YSLEER. CDR3 nucleotides: TGCGCCAGCAGCCAAGACACGGGAGGGCCCCACAATGAGCAGTTCTTC. Protein sequence: CASSQDTGGPHNEQFF.

In its sample, this clonotype was seen many times. V is TRBV7-9 and J is TRBJ2-7, with 7 bases matching TRBD1. From germline, CDR1 is SEHNR and CDR2 FQNEAQ (reference sequence). V dropped 3 bases and J dropped 0; count of bases not matched to a gene: 2. This CDR3 contains 14 residues. In nucleotides, the CDR3 is TGTGCCAGCAGCTTTACAGGGGACTCCTACGAGCAGTACTTC. This encodes CASSFTGDSYEQYF.

The V gene is TRBV15, the J gene TRBJ2-7; tentatively, D is TRBD1 (6 bases). CDR1 and CDR2 (germline): LNHNV, YYDKDF (reference sequence). Trimming pared 5 bases from V and 0 bases from J, leaving 11 bases between. The CDR3 consists of 14 residues. In DNA, the CDR3 is TGTGCCACCAGCGGGACACTTAGCTCCTACGAGCAGTACTTC. It specifies CATSGTLSSYEQYF.

This clonotype was picked up a small number of times. The V call is TRBV7-9, the J call TRBJ2-1; D is uncertain. The CDR3 runs to 15 residues. Germline CDR1 reads SEHNR; CDR2 reads FQNEAQ (reference sequence). The V gene lost 2 bases and the J gene lost 2 bases, with 10 bases spanning the gap. CDR3 nucleotides: TGTGCCAGCAGCTTATCTGGCGTGCCCTACAATGAGCAGTTCTTC. Its translation is CASSLSGVPYNEQFF. The entire variable domain, with the rest obtained from reference TRBV7-9 and TRBJ2-1, is as follows: DTGVSQNPRHKITKRGQNVTFRCDPISEHNRLYWYRQTLGQGPEFLTYFQNEAQLEKSRLLSDRFSAERPKGSFSTLEIQRTEQGDSAMYLCASSLSGVPYNEQFFGPGTRLTVL.

V usage is TRBV19 and J usage is TRBJ2-1; D gene uncertain. The CDR3 has 13 amino acids. Trimming took off 1 base at V and 4 bases at J, with 5 bases between the two ends. Germline-derived CDR1 and CDR2 are LNHDA and SQIVND (reference sequence). The CDR3 DNA sequence: TGTGCCAGTAGTATAGGTTCTTACAATGAGCAGTTCTTC. Translated, it gives CASSIGSYNEQFF. Full variable domain (remainder filled in from reference TRBV19 and TRBJ2-1): DGGITQSPKYLFRKEGQNVTLSCEQNLNHDAMYWYRQDPGQGLRLIYYSQIVNDFQKGDIAEGYSVSREKKESFPLTVTSAQKNPTAFYLCASSIGSYNEQFFGPGTRLTVL.

The chain links TRBV10-3 to TRBJ2-7; D might be TRBD1 or TRBD2, each matching 5 bases. Germline V CDR1 and CDR2: ENHRY, SYGVKD. With 11 bases removed from V and 0 bases from J, the gap between germline ends came to 14 bases. This CDR3 region has 13 residues. DNA of the CDR3: TGTGCCTCACTAGACGACAGCTCCTACGAGCAGTACTTC. Protein: CASLDDSSYEQYF.